A single sample is the source of the 15 T cell receptor beta chains below, sequenced in a study of CD8+ T cells in alopecia areata. RNA extraction was followed by reverse transcription into cDNA, which acted as the sequencing template. Here immunoSEQ multiplex PCR was the method, and the copy in TCRdb shows in-frame clones only, minus some. The sample holds some 95,000 clones, roughly two fifths seen once. The sequencing input was CD4+ T cells sorted from blood. Source of these receptors: a human donor with alopecia areata.

This clone was seen a handful of times. J is TRBJ2-6 and V is TRBV29-1; 9 positions match TRBD2. Germline CDR1 SQVTM, CDR2 ANQGSEA. J gave up 0 bases and V 6 bases, and 6 bases lay outside the gene matches. The CDR3 covers 16 residues. Written as DNA, the CDR3 is TGCAGCGTCCAGGGTAGCGGGAGCTCTGGGGCCAACGTCCTGACTTTC. It is translated as CSVQGSGSSGANVLTF.

The CDR3: CASPPPSYEQYF. In DNA, the CDR3 is TGTGCCAGTCCTCCCCCCTCCTACGAGCAGTACTTC. This chain links TRBV19 with TRBJ2-7; D is unclear. V lost 8 bases and J lost 0, with 8 bases in between. Germline loops: CDR1 LNHDA, CDR2 SQIVND (reference sequence). This CDR3 is 12 amino acids long.

This clone has more than one count but fewer than ten. The chain recombines TRBV4-2 with TRBJ2-5; D ambiguous. Trimming shortened V by 4 bases and J by 2 bases, and 11 bases separated the two germline ends. Germline CDR1 and CDR2: LGHNA and YNFKEQ. The CDR3 consists of 14 residues. Written as DNA, the CDR3 is TGTGCCAGCAGCCCCAACTCAAAACAAGAGACCCAGTACTTC. Translated, it gives CASSPNSKQETQYF.

Of note for this clone: In the same sample, other DNA sequences code for this CDR3. This chain links TRBV15 with TRBJ2-7; the D is unclear. This CDR3 spans 13 amino acids. V lost 0 bases to trimming and J lost 0 bases, with 3 bases between them. Looked up from germline, CDR1 is LNHNV and CDR2 is YYDKDF (reference sequence). The CDR3, as DNA: TGTGCCACCAGCAGAGATCCCTCCTACGAGCAGTACTTC. This sequence encodes CATSRDPSYEQYF. The full variable domain, in which reference TRBV15 and TRBJ2-7 provide the parts outside the CDR3, is DAMVIQNPRYQVTQFGKPVTLSCSQTLNHNVMYWYQQKSSQAPKLLFHYYDKDFNNEADTPDNFQSRRPNTSFCFLDIRSPGLGDTAMYLCATSRDPSYEQYFGPGTRLTVT.

To note about this clone: Different DNA sequences within this sample yield the same CDR3. The V and J genes are TRBV29-1 and TRBJ2-7; perhaps TRBD1 as D (6 bases). This CDR3 contains 13 residues. Trimming stripped 4 bases from V and 7 bases from J, with 17 bases between. CDR1 and CDR2 from the germline V gene are SQVTM and ANQGSEA. In nucleotides, the CDR3 is TGCAGCGTTGGGGTGACAGGAGGCCTAGAGCAGTACTTC. It specifies CSVGVTGGLEQYF.

The J gene is TRBJ1-5, the V gene TRBV29-1, with no clear D. The CDR3 consists of 13 residues. CDR1 and CDR2 (germline): SQVTM, ANQGSEA. For the CDR3, the DNA is TGCATATACCGCCGGAGGGGCAATCAGCCCCAGCATTTT. Translation: CIYRRRGNQPQHF.

This clone was observed a few times. The chain links TRBV12-5 to TRBJ2-1; 7 bases line up with TRBD2. This CDR3 is 13 amino acids long. From germline, CDR1 is LGHNT and CDR2 FRNRAP. Trimming cost V 1 base and J 8 bases; bases outside gene matches: 2. In nucleotides, the CDR3 is TGTGCTAGTGGTTTGGGCGGGAGCCATGAGCAGTTCTTC. This codes for CASGLGGSHEQFF.

The chain is built from TRBV30 and TRBJ2-7; the match to TRBD2 covers 8 bases. In germline, CDR1 is GTSNPN, CDR2 SVGIG (reference sequence). The CDR3 is 13 amino acids. The V segment lost 8 bases and the J segment 1 base; nucleotides outside the gene matches: 7. The DNA for the CDR3 is TGTGCCGGGGGTTTAGCGGGGTCCTACGAGCAGTACTTC. Its protein product is CAGGLAGSYEQYF.

This clone occurred a few times. The chain combines TRBV18 with TRBJ2-7; D is uncertain. The CDR3 sequence is 12 residues long. Germline CDR1 reads KGHSH; CDR2 reads LQKENI. V shed 4 bases and J shed 2 bases, with 6 bases lying between them. CDR3 in amino acids: CASSLLPYEQYF. The CDR3 region has the DNA TGTGCCAGCTCACTACTACCCTACGAGCAGTACTTC.

This chain links TRBV4-1 with TRBJ2-1; 13 bases match TRBD2. Germline CDR1 and CDR2: MGHRA and YSYEKL. This CDR3 spans 18 amino acids. After removal of 3 bases from V and 2 bases from J, the junction contained 7 bases not matched to a gene. The CDR3 region has the DNA TGCGCCAGCAGCCAGGGACTAGCGGGAATTCATGCCTACAATGAGCAGTTCTTC. It encodes CASSQGLAGIHAYNEQFF.

This chain connects TRBV4-1 to TRBJ2-7; 10 bases map to TRBD2. This CDR3 is 16 amino acids long. Germline CDR1 is MGHRA and CDR2 is YSYEKL. The V and J ends lost 5 bases and 3 bases, in that order; junction bases with no gene match: 10. CDR3 in DNA: TGCGCCAGCAGCGGTTCTAGCGGGGGACGGGGCTACGAGCAGTACTTC. It specifies CASSGSSGGRGYEQYF.

The genes are TRBV30 and TRBJ2-7; 8 positions match TRBD2. The V gene end was trimmed by 4 bases and the J gene end by 4 bases; junction bases not matched to a gene: 9. Germline CDR1 GTSNPN, CDR2 SVGIG (reference sequence). The CDR3 spans 14 residues. CDR3 protein: CAWIKRGTGYEQYF. CDR3 in DNA: TGTGCCTGGATAAAGCGGGGGACCGGATACGAGCAGTACTTC.

Only a few counts were recorded for this clone. The chain joins TRBV14 to TRBJ1-3; D not resolved. CDR1 SGHDN and CDR2 FVKESK come from the germline V gene. Trimming took off 4 bases at V and 0 bases at J, with 1 base between the two ends. The CDR3 contains 12 residues. The CDR3 coding sequence is TGTGCCAGCAGCCGCTCTGGAAACACCATATATTTT. Translating gives CASSRSGNTIYF.

This clone showed up just a few times. The sample carries other DNA sequences with the same CDR3. The V gene is TRBV29-1, the J gene TRBJ2-1, with D tentatively TRBD1 or TRBD2 (5 bases each). Germline loops: CDR1 SQVTM, CDR2 ANQGSEA. The CDR3 is 13 amino acids. V dropped 3 bases and J dropped 0 bases, with 6 bases sitting between them. The CDR3 region is CSVEGVSYNEQFF. CDR3 DNA: TGCAGCGTTGAGGGGGTCTCCTACAATGAGCAGTTCTTC.

This clone was picked up a small number of times. The chain links TRBV5-1 to TRBJ1-2; D not resolved. V was pared by 7 bases and J by 5 bases, with 12 bases between. CDR3 size: 12 residues. Germline CDR1 reads SGHRS; CDR2 reads YFSETQ. The chain's CDR3 is CASPLGWYGYTF. CDR3 bases: TGCGCCAGCCCGCTAGGGTGGTATGGCTACACCTTC. The whole variable domain, filled in from reference TRBV5-1 and TRBJ1-2, reads KAGVTQTPRYLIKTRGQQVTLSCSPISGHRSVSWYQQTPGQGLQFLFEYFSETQRNKGNFPGRFSGRQFSNSRSEMNVSTLELGDSALYLCASPLGWYGYTFGSGTRLTVV.